This T cell receptor beta chain originates from a study of shared clonotypes between healthy human individuals. TCRdb keeps only in-frame clones here, not all; method: immunoSEQ multiplex PCR. This sample yields some 2,400,000 clones, of which around 95% are seen a single time; roughly 0.13% belongs to the top ten. Per germline, CDR1 MDHEN and CDR2 SYDVKM. The CDR3 is 12 residues long. V lost 7 bases and J 5 bases, leaving 9 bases between the germline ends. Sequencing was carried out using naive CD4+ T cells sorted from blood. Subset meaning: CD45RA+ positively selected. The sequence derives from a young man in good health. V usage is TRBV28 and J usage is TRBJ1-5; no clear D. The CDR3 nucleotides are TGTGCCAGCAACTTTGGGGATCAGCCCCAGCATTTT. Translated: CASNFGDQPQHF.